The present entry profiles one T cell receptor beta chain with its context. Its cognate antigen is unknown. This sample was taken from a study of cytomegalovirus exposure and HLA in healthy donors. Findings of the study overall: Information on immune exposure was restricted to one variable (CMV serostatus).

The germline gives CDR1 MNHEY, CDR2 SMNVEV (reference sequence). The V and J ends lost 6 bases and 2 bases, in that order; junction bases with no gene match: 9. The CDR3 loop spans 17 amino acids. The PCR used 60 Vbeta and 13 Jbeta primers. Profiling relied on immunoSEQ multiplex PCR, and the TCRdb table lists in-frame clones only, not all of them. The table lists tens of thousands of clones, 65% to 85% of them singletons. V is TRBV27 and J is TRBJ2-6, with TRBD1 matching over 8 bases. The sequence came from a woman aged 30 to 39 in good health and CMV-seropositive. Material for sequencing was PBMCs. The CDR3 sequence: CASRRQGHRTGANVLTF. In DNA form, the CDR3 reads TGTGCCAGCAGAAGACAGGGGCATCGCACTGGGGCCAACGTCCTGACTTTC.